This TCR beta chain derives from a study of shared clonotypes between healthy human individuals. The sequencing of unsorted PBMC DNA took place on ten immunoSEQ deep assay plates. Profiled with immunoSEQ multiplex PCR; TCRdb holds only in-frame clones, not every one. The sample gives some 480,000 clones, roughly 85% of which show up once; over 9.5% is in the top ten. The CDR3 loop spans 14 amino acids. After removal of 3 bases from V and 4 bases from J, the junction contained 1 base not matched to a gene. The germline CDR1 and CDR2 sequences are SGHDN and FVKESK. The sequence was obtained from a woman between 40 and 55 years old in good health. Some clones in this sample may be carry-over from other donors' samples. Material for sequencing was PBMCs. The chain has TRBV14 and TRBJ1-4, with 8 bases matching TRBD1. Here the CDR3 reads CASSHGQGNEKLFF. The DNA for the CDR3 is TGTGCCAGCAGCCATGGACAGGGTAATGAAAAACTGTTTTTT.